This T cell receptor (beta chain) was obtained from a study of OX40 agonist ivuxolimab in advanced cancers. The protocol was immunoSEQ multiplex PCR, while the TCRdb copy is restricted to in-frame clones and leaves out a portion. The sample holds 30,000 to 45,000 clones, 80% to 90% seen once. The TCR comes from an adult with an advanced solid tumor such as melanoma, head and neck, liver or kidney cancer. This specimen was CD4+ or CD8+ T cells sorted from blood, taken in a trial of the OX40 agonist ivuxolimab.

For the CDR3, the DNA is TGTGCCAGCAGCATGGCAGGGGGCCAAGCTTTCTTT. As protein: CASSMAGGQAFF. The chain employs TRBV6-5 and TRBJ1-1; TRBD1 aligns across 8 bases. The trim removed 6 bases at V and 9 bases at J, leaving 6 bases unmatched. This CDR3 comprises 12 residues. The germline gives CDR1 MNHEY, CDR2 SVGAGI.